This T cell receptor beta chain emerged from a study of shared clonotypes between healthy human individuals. Overall study: The study drew on a couple of women and a few men aged 18 to 49 as donors. Each donor's CD8 memory used one plate, CD8 naive two, each CD4 subset three.

Subsets obtained from CD4+ cells comprised CD45RA+ naive and CD45RA-negative memory cells. The CDR3 has 14 amino acids. V was pared by 1 base and J by 5 bases, with 8 bases between. Germline loops: CDR1 SGHTA, CDR2 FQGNSA. Over several immunoSEQ plates, each subset's genomic DNA was distributed in even portions. Only in-frame clones appear in the TCRdb table, and some are missing; sequencing was by immunoSEQ multiplex PCR. The sample holds some 2,500,000 clones; under 95% are singletons and the top ten take 0.36%. This TCR derives from a man aged 18 to 29 in good health. Some clones in this sample may be carry-over from other donors' samples. The source material was naive CD4+ T cells from PBMCs. Documented subset: CD45RA+ positively selected. The chain has TRBV7-2 and TRBJ2-2; D gene ambiguous. CDR3 amino acids: CASSLGAGTGELFF. CDR3 DNA: TGTGCCAGCAGCTTAGGGGCCGGGACCGGGGAGCTGTTTTTT.